The clone carrying this TCR beta chain was recorded at least ten times. What it binds is unknown. Everyone who donated was a Caucasian adult who lived in Nashville, Tennessee. Profiling relied on immunoSEQ multiplex PCR, and the TCRdb table lists in-frame clones only, not all of them. The profile shows some 1 million clones, about 75% of them singletons. These data are taken from a study of shared clonotypes between healthy human individuals. Looking at the study overall: Three plates each covered CD4 naive and memory; CD8 naive two, CD8 memory one. Study outcomes and limitations: Generally, naive subsets came out with larger estimated richness than memory subsets. In contrast to clonotypes shared by all four donors, non-shared clonotypes had lower generation probabilities.

With 2 bases removed from V and 4 bases from J, the gap between germline ends came to 17 bases. The CDR3 is 16 residues long. The germline gives CDR1 LNHDA, CDR2 SQIVND (reference sequence). The clonotype was recovered from a man aged 18 to 29 in good health. The rearrangement joins TRBV19 to TRBJ1-2; TRBD1 is a possible D gene (6 bases). The sequenced material came from memory CD4+ T cells sorted from blood. Stated subset: CD45RA-negative fraction. CDR3 DNA: TGTGCCAGTAGTATATCTGTTCGGCAGGGGAGCTATGGCTACACCTTC. This sequence encodes CASSISVRQGSYGYTF.